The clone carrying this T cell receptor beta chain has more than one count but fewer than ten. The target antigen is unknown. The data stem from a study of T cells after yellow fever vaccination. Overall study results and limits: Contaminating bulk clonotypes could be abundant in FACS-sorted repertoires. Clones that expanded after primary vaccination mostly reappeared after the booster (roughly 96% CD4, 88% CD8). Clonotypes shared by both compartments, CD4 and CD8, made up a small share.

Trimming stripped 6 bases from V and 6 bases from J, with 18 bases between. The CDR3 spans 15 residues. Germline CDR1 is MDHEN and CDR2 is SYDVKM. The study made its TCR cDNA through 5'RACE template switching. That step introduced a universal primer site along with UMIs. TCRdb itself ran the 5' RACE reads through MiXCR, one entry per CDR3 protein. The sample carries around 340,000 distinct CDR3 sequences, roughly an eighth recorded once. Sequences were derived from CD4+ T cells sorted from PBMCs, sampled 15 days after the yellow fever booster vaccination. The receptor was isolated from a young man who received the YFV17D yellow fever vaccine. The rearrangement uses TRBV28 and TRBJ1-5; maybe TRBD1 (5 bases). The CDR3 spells CASRNPGRAIQPQHF. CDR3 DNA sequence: TGTGCCAGCAGAAATCCAGGGAGAGCGATTCAGCCCCAGCATTTT.